The 27 T cell receptor beta chains in this list originate from one sample, sequenced in a study of regulatory T cells in long-lasting Graves disease. Arm-PCR with iRepertoire HTBI primers amplified the CDR3 regions for these TCR beta libraries. TCRdb independently ran MiXCR on the multiplex PCR reads; one entry per CDR3 protein. The profile shows roughly 300,000 distinct CDR3 sequences, 15% to 20% of them singletons. Time point indicated: persistent/refractory GD, antithyroid drugs over 5 years with positive TRAb. Extracted PBMC RNA gave rise to the TCR library. The specimen comprised peripheral blood mononuclear cells (PBMCs), sampled when the disease was refractory, from a patient treated with antithyroid drugs. These receptors all come from a female donor with Graves disease.

J is TRBJ2-5 and V is TRBV4-3; D possibly corresponds to TRBD1 (6 bases). Per germline, CDR1 LGHNA and CDR2 YSLEER. This CDR3 has 17 amino acids. Deletions cut 0 bases from V and 4 bases from J, with 18 bases between. CDR3 loop: CASSQDTLQGKGETQYF. CDR3 coding DNA: TGCGCCAGCAGCCAAGATACGTTGCAGGGGAAAGGAGAGACCCAGTACTTC.

CDR3 residues: CASGRPQHF. CDR3 sequence (DNA): TGTGCCAGTGGTAGGCCCCAGCATTTT. The V and J genes are TRBV19 and TRBJ1-5; no definite D call. V was cut by 8 bases and J by 9 bases, with 5 bases left in between. Germline loops: CDR1 LNHDA, CDR2 SQIVND (reference sequence). This CDR3 region has 9 residues.

This clonotype showed up just a few times. This chain links TRBV2 with TRBJ2-1; unclear D gene. Germline V gene sequence: CDR1 SNHLY, CDR2 FYNNEI. Trimming removed 5 bases at V and 4 bases at J, with 9 bases between. The CDR3 sequence is 13 residues long. The CDR3 region is CASSFEVYNEQFF. CDR3 bases: TGTGCCAGCAGTTTCGAGGTATACAATGAGCAGTTCTTC.

This clonotype was recorded many times. CDR3 sequence (DNA): TGTGCCAGCACCTCTAGCGGGACCTACGAGCAGTACTTC. Translated, it gives CASTSSGTYEQYF. V and J are TRBV7-8 and TRBJ2-7; TRBD2 matches 9 bases. With 7 bases clipped from V and 2 bases from J, the junction kept 3 bases outside the gene matches. In germline, CDR1 is SGHVS, CDR2 FQNEAQ. There are 13 residues in the CDR3.

Concerning this clonotype itself: A single base separates this from a much larger clone, so it may be a read error. The chain employs TRBV7-2 and TRBJ2-7; D is tentatively TRBD1 or TRBD2 (6 bases each). Trimming removed 1 base at V and 7 bases at J, with 14 bases between. The CDR3 sequence is 14 residues long. CDR1 and CDR2 (germline): SGHTA, FQGNSA. The CDR3 DNA follows: TGTGCCAGCAGCTTAGATCCGGGGGCGGGGGAGCAGTACTTC. Its translation: CASSLDPGAGEQYF.

Only a few counts were recorded for this clonotype. This clone may be a read error of a much larger clone one base away. Given the absence of the conserved phenylalanine or tryptophan at the CDR3 end, a read error is likely. CDR3 region: CASSPRQGSYEQYS. CDR3 DNA sequence: TGTGCCAGCTCACCGCGACAGGGGTCCTACGAGCAGTACTCC. The chain couples TRBV18 to TRBJ2-7; 8 nucleotides align to TRBD1. Per the germline V gene, CDR1 is KGHSH and CDR2 is LQKENI. After removal of 3 bases from V and 1 base from J, the junction contained 2 bases not matched to a gene. The CDR3 extends over 14 amino acids.

To note about this clonotype: One base away lies a much larger clone, so this may be a sequencing read error. The rearrangement links TRBV2 to TRBJ1-2; 7 bases match TRBD1. The CDR3 is 13 residues long. V shed 10 bases and J 4 bases; nucleotides not matched to a gene: 9. CDR1 is SNHLY and CDR2 is FYNNEI in the germline V gene. The CDR3 loop is CATRQGPSYGYTF. The DNA of the CDR3 is TGTGCCACCAGACAGGGACCCAGCTATGGCTACACCTTC.

In the case of this clonotype: This may arise from a read error, as a much more abundant clone is one base away. The rearrangement joins TRBV7-9 to TRBJ1-4; possibly TRBD1 for D (6 bases). The CDR3 extends over 15 amino acids. Germline assignment: CDR1 SEHNR and CDR2 FQNEAQ (reference sequence). The CDR3 DNA is TGTGCCAGCAGCGTCGGGGGGCGGCTGACGGAAAAACTGTCTTTT. Protein sequence: CASSVGGRLTEKLSF.

J is TRBJ2-2 and V is TRBV27, with TRBD2 as a possible D gene (6 bases). Germline V gene lookup returns CDR1 MNHEY and CDR2 SMNVEV (reference sequence). V was clipped by 7 bases and J by 4 bases, with 28 bases between them. This CDR3 comprises 19 residues. The CDR3 loop is CASNYRPHSRERGTGELFF. For the CDR3, the DNA is TGTGCCAGCAACTATCGTCCCCATTCACGGGAGCGAGGCACCGGGGAGCTGTTTTTT.

V and J are TRBV29-1 and TRBJ2-3; D remains unclear. The CDR3 totals 12 residues. Trimming took 6 bases from V and 3 from J, leaving 10 bases between them. The germline V gene has CDR1 SQVTM and CDR2 ANQGSEA. The CDR3 loop reads CSVVQGTDTQYF. CDR3 bases: TGCAGCGTAGTACAAGGTACAGATACGCAGTATTTT.

The chain combines TRBV6-1 with TRBJ1-6; no clear D. In germline, CDR1 is MNHNS, CDR2 SASEGT. Trimming pared 2 bases from V and 7 bases from J, leaving 12 bases between. This CDR3 is built from 15 residues. The CDR3 nucleotides are TGTGCCAGCAGTGAATATTGGGCAGAGAATTCACCCCTCCACTTT. Protein sequence: CASSEYWAENSPLHF.

This clonotype appeared many times. The rearrangement uses TRBV6-1 and TRBJ1-2, with D uncertain. This CDR3 is 14 amino acids long. The germline V gene has CDR1 MNHNS and CDR2 SASEGT. With 6 bases removed from V and 4 bases from J, the gap between germline ends came to 15 bases. CDR3 DNA sequence: TGTGCCAGCAGGCGGACGTCTCTCGGCTATGGCTACACCTTC. Its protein is CASRRTSLGYGYTF.

This clonotype was detected many times. The chain links TRBV2 to TRBJ2-7; D might be TRBD1 or TRBD2, each matching 5 bases. The CDR3 sequence is 14 residues long. Trimming stripped 7 bases from V and 4 bases from J, with 17 bases between. Germline loops: CDR1 SNHLY, CDR2 FYNNEI. CDR3 DNA: TGTGCCAGCACGCCATCAGGGAGAGAGTACGAGCAGTACTTC. Protein product: CASTPSGREYEQYF.

In its sample, this clonotype was seen a few times. The V and J genes are TRBV11-3 and TRBJ2-3; D perhaps matches TRBD1 (6 bases). Germline loops: CDR1 SGHNT, CDR2 YENEEA. The CDR3 consists of 16 residues. The V end lost 4 bases, the J end lost 0 bases, and 14 bases lay between the germline ends. CDR3 bases: TGTGCCAGCAGCTCAGGACAGTTGCCTAGCACAGATACGCAGTATTTT. Translating it yields CASSSGQLPSTDTQYF.

This clonotype was found many times. The chain employs TRBV28 and TRBJ1-5, with 7 bases fitting TRBD1. The CDR3 is 16 residues long. V lost 7 bases, J lost 0 bases, and 9 bases stayed unmatched. Germline-derived CDR1 and CDR2 are MDHEN and SYDVKM. CDR3 in DNA: TGTGCCAGCAAGCCTAGACAGGGACGTAGCAATCAGCCCCAGCATTTT. Translated, it gives CASKPRQGRSNQPQHF.

In this sample, this clonotype turned up many times. The V and J genes are TRBV2 and TRBJ2-4; the D gene is possibly TRBD2 (6 bases). Trimming removed 6 bases at V and 7 bases at J, with 16 bases between. CDR1 is SNHLY and CDR2 is FYNNEI in the germline V gene. This CDR3 is built from 14 residues. CDR3 protein: CASSASPAGNIQYF. The CDR3 nucleotides read TGTGCCAGCAGCGCCTCTCCGGCGGGGAACATTCAGTACTTC.

In this sample, this clonotype turned up once. One end of the junction varies from germline; a read error may be responsible. DNA for the CDR3: TGTGCTAGCAGCTCCGGACATTACTCTGGAAACACCATATATTTT. Its translation is CASSSGHYSGNTIYF. This chain connects TRBV7-7 to TRBJ1-3, with D perhaps matching TRBD1 (5 bases). This CDR3 region has 15 residues. In germline, CDR1 is SSHAT, CDR2 FNYEAQ (reference sequence).

Regarding this clonotype: One junction end does not reproduce the germline sequence, and a read error may be involved. V gene TRBV2 combines with J gene TRBJ2-2; 15 nucleotides match TRBD2. Germline CDR1 SNHLY, CDR2 FYNNEI. This CDR3 is built from 18 residues. CDR3 region: CASERGLAGGPGTGELSF. The CDR3, as DNA: TGTGCCAGCGAACGAGGACTAGCGGGAGGGCCGGGCACCGGGGAGCTGTCTTTT.

This clonotype occurred many times. V usage is TRBV20-1 and J usage is TRBJ2-7; the match to TRBD1 covers 8 bases. The CDR3 contains 14 residues. The V and J ends lost 5 bases and 3 bases, in that order; junction bases with no gene match: 9. Germline V lookup: CDR1 DFQATT, CDR2 SNEGSKA (reference sequence). The CDR3 region is CSAQSGTGFYEQYF. In nucleotides, the CDR3 is TGCAGTGCTCAGTCCGGGACAGGATTCTACGAGCAGTACTTC.

This clonotype showed up just a few times. The chain is built from TRBV11-2 and TRBJ2-1; D gene uncertain. Germline CDR1 is SGHAT and CDR2 is FQNNGV. The CDR3 is 12 residues long. Trimming removed 5 bases at V and 5 bases at J, with 7 bases between. The CDR3 spells CASSPGNNEQFF. CDR3 DNA sequence: TGTGCCAGCAGCCCAGGAAACAATGAGCAGTTCTTC. The complete variable domain, with remaining parts taken from reference TRBV11-2 and TRBJ2-1, reads EAGVAQSPRYKIIEKRQSVAFWCNPISGHATLYWYQQILGQGPKLLIQFQNNGVVDDSQLPKDRFSAERLKGVDSTLKIQPAKLEDSAVYLCASSPGNNEQFFGPGTRLTVL.

This clonotype showed up just a few times. The V and J genes are TRBV20-1 and TRBJ2-7; D is ambiguous. Trimming pared 6 bases from V and 0 bases from J, leaving 15 bases between. Per germline, CDR1 DFQATT and CDR2 SNEGSKA (reference sequence). The CDR3 has 14 residues. CDR3 loop: CSARKPASSYEQYF. CDR3 DNA sequence: TGCAGTGCCAGGAAACCGGCTAGCTCCTACGAGCAGTACTTC.

This clonotype was seen a handful of times. The chain couples TRBV7-9 to TRBJ2-2; TRBD2 is a possible D gene (6 bases). V lost 2 bases to trimming and J lost 3 bases, with 13 bases between them. The germline CDR1 and CDR2 sequences are SEHNR and FQNEAQ (reference sequence). The CDR3 has 16 residues. CDR3 nucleotides: TGTGCCAGCAGCTTACCTCCCGGGGAGGACACCGGGGAGCTGTTTTTT. As protein: CASSLPPGEDTGELFF. Complete variable domain (other parts from reference TRBV7-9 and TRBJ2-2): DTGVSQNPRHKITKRGQNVTFRCDPISEHNRLYWYRQTLGQGPEFLTYFQNEAQLEKSRLLSDRFSAERPKGSFSTLEIQRTEQGDSAMYLCASSLPPGEDTGELFFGEGSRLTVL.

In this sample, this clonotype turned up a few times. The V gene is TRBV14, the J gene TRBJ2-7; 7 bases map to TRBD2. J gave up 6 bases and V 4 bases, and 15 bases lay outside the gene matches. Germline CDR1 SGHDN, CDR2 FVKESK. The CDR3 is 16 residues long. The CDR3 DNA is TGTGCCAGCAGCCGATTCAGAGCGGGGCTTTACGCCGAGCAGTACTTC. Protein product: CASSRFRAGLYAEQYF.

Note on this clonotype: A junction end diverges from the germline sequence, so it may reflect a read error. V and J are TRBV7-2 and TRBJ2-7; a possible D gene is TRBD1 (6 bases). The CDR3 is 12 amino acids. Germline lookup yields CDR1 SGHTA and CDR2 FQGNSA. CDR3 nucleotides: TGTGCCAGCAGCTCACAGGGCTACGAGCGGTACTTC. Translated: CASSSQGYERYF.

In this sample, this clonotype turned up many times. The chain recombines TRBV29-1 with TRBJ2-7, with 7 bases fitting TRBD2. Germline V lookup: CDR1 SQVTM, CDR2 ANQGSEA. V dropped 5 bases and J dropped 4; count of bases not matched to a gene: 8. The length of the CDR3 is 13 residues. This CDR3 is CSVLGGVVYEQYF. The CDR3 bases are TGCAGCGTTCTGGGGGGGGTGGTTTACGAGCAGTACTTC.

The V and J genes are TRBV11-2 and TRBJ1-1; D call uncertain. The CDR3 runs to 12 residues. V was clipped by 5 bases and J by 8 bases, with 12 bases between them. In germline, CDR1 is SGHAT, CDR2 FQNNGV. Here the CDR3 reads CASSRTSAEAFF. The CDR3, as DNA: TGTGCCAGCAGCCGAACTTCGGCCGAAGCTTTCTTT.

V is TRBV15 and J is TRBJ2-2; TRBD2 matches at 9 bases. The length of the CDR3 is 17 residues. Looked up from germline, CDR1 is LNHNV and CDR2 is YYDKDF (reference sequence). V gave up 0 bases and J gave up 6 bases; unmatched junction bases: 8. The CDR3 region is CATSRDYALAGSGELFF. The CDR3 DNA reads as TGTGCCACCAGCAGAGATTATGCCCTAGCGGGATCCGGGGAGCTGTTTTTT.